This T cell receptor (beta chain) emerged from a study of CD8+CD57+ T cells in acquired aplastic anemia. Genomic DNA provided the template from which TCR beta VDJ and CDR3 profiles were obtained. From the reads, TCRdb called clonotypes with MiXCR, one entry per CDR3 protein. The table shows roughly 300,000 distinct CDR3 sequences, with 56% occurring only once. Germline CDR1 and CDR2: MDHEN and SYDVKM. V lost 8 bases, J lost 11 bases, and 11 bases stayed unmatched. The CDR3 length is 13 residues. This sequence originates from a human donor with severe aplastic anemia or a healthy control (not recorded which). This chain uses TRBV28 with TRBJ1-1, with 10 positions matching TRBD1. Sequenced material: sorted CD4+, CD8+, or CD8+CD57+ T cells (not recorded which) from PBMCs. CDR3 nucleotides: TGTGCCAGCGGAGAAAGACAGGGGGCGCGGGCTTTCTTT. Encoded protein: CASGERQGARAFF.